These T cell receptor beta chains were read from a single sample in a study of spatial heterogeneity in lung cancer. Via MiXCR, TCRdb re-called the 5' RACE reads, giving one row per CDR3 protein. Of 40,000 to 50,000 distinct CDR3 sequences in the sample, roughly 13% are singletons; the top ten hold 55% to 60%. Here the sequenced sample was PBMCs, taken at surgery. These receptors were obtained from a male donor with early-stage non-small cell lung cancer. Each CDR3 is given with its conserved first and last residue. Each record gives: V gene, J gene, CDR3 protein.

TRBV6-2/TRBV6-3	TRBJ1-1	CASGRGRGTEAFF
TRBV4-1	TRBJ2-2	CASSSRQGGTGELFF
TRBV4-3	TRBJ2-6	CASRQGSGANVLTF
TRBV28	TRBJ2-3	CASSLSGSANGGDTQYF
TRBV12-3/TRBV12-4	TRBJ1-4	CASSLASLGKLFF
TRBV20-1	TRBJ2-1	CSARVPLARVGEQFF
TRBV12-5	TRBJ1-1	CASGLVVGQPNTEAFF
TRBV18	TRBJ2-3	CASSPPGRESTDTQYF
TRBV21-1	TRBJ1-3	CASSNTDSSGNTIYF
TRBV15	TRBJ2-3	CATSRDGPKESTDTQYF
TRBV7-2	TRBJ2-7	CASTKRSREYEQYF
TRBV29-1	TRBJ2-7	CSVLGQKGSYEQYF
TRBV7-2	TRBJ2-1	CASSLSGNNEQFF
TRBV27	TRBJ1-1	CASSLFYSEGGSTEAFF
TRBV29-1	TRBJ1-1	CSVLWYMNTEAFF
TRBV12-3/TRBV12-4	TRBJ2-1	CASSLPLRLAGSYNEQFF
TRBV5-1	TRBJ1-1	CASSWDRGGTEAFF
TRBV4-1	TRBJ2-2	CASSHDGTGGANTGELFF
TRBV27	TRBJ2-3	CASSIGSRTDTQYF
TRBV20-1	TRBJ2-4	CSARVPDEGIQYF
TRBV5-1	TRBJ2-1	CASSSRRGGSSYNEQFF
TRBV5-1	TRBJ2-5	CASSLETGQETQYF
TRBV29-1	TRBJ1-4	CSPRGRDPRSIRF
TRBV28	TRBJ1-4	CASRGGQDNEKLFF
TRBV10-3	TRBJ1-2	CAISEGADNNYGYTF
TRBV19	TRBJ1-6	CASRDRAGNSPLHF
TRBV5-1	TRBJ1-1	CASSLDPRNTEAFF
TRBV5-6	TRBJ1-2	CASSSIRGANYGYTF
TRBV29-1	TRBJ1-4	CSVGRGGTNEKLFF
TRBV24-1	TRBJ2-1	CATSLYNEQFF
TRBV2	TRBJ2-5	CASSTTSGEETQYF
TRBV27	TRBJ2-2	CASFGAGVNTGELFF
TRBV9	TRBJ1-1	CASSAGAPNTEAFF
TRBV5-1	TRBJ1-1	CASRAQNTEAFF
TRBV6-2/TRBV6-3	TRBJ2-1	CASSDLIAGGNRNEQFF
TRBV20-1	TRBJ1-2	CSARVPLTGANYGYTF
TRBV20-1	TRBJ2-1	CSATMSSGGYNEQFF